Listed here are 27 T cell receptor beta chains from one sample, sequenced in a study of cytomegalovirus exposure and HLA in healthy donors. 13 Jbeta primers and 60 Vbeta primers were used for the PCR. Assay: immunoSEQ multiplex PCR; the TCRdb copy retains only in-frame clones and omits some. The sample yields about 200,000 clones, 82% seen once. Sequenced input: PBMCs. Receptors were obtained from a man aged 40-49 years in good health and CMV-seropositive.

This clone turned up a few times. The genes are TRBV7-8 and TRBJ2-7, with a tentative D call TRBD1 (6 bases). V lost 2 bases and J lost 6, with 14 bases in between. The CDR3 runs 14 residues. Germline CDR1 and CDR2: SGHVS and FQNEAQ. The CDR3 DNA follows: TGTGCCAGCAGCTTATTTGGACAGCCATCCGAGCAGTACGTC. Its translation: CASSLFGQPSEQYV.

V gene TRBV12-5 combines with J gene TRBJ2-2; D is possibly TRBD1 (6 bases). Germline V gene sequence: CDR1 LGHNT, CDR2 FRNRAP. V gave up 1 base and J gave up 1 base, with 13 bases separating them. This CDR3 spans 17 amino acids. For the CDR3, the DNA is TGTGCTAGTGGTTTGGAGTTGGACAGTGTGAACACCGGGGAGCTGTTTTTT. Translated: CASGLELDSVNTGELFF.

This clone was picked up a small number of times. The V gene is TRBV7-2, the J gene TRBJ2-1; 12 nucleotides match TRBD2. Germline loops: CDR1 SGHTA, CDR2 FQGNSA. The CDR3 is made up of 15 amino acids. V lost 5 bases to trimming and J lost 8 bases; unmatched junction nucleotides: 7. CDR3 sequence: CASSPATSGGDEQFF. The CDR3 DNA reads as TGTGCCAGCAGCCCAGCGACTAGCGGGGGCGATGAGCAGTTCTTC. The full variable domain, with the rest looked up from reference TRBV7-2 and TRBJ2-1, is GAGVSQSPSNKVTEKGKDVELRCDPISGHTALYWYRQSLGQGLEFLIYFQGNSAPDKSGLPSDRFSAERTGGSVSTLTIQRTQQEDSAVYLCASSPATSGGDEQFFGPGTRLTVL.

J is TRBJ2-1 and V is TRBV5-1, with 8 bases aligning to TRBD2. The CDR3 covers 17 residues. J gave up 0 bases and V 1 base, and 6 bases lay outside the gene matches. Looked up from germline, CDR1 is SGHRS and CDR2 is YFSETQ. In DNA form, the CDR3 reads TGCGCCAGCAGCTTGAATTACGGGAGGGCCTCCTACAATGAGCAGTTCTTC. Protein sequence: CASSLNYGRASYNEQFF.

CDR3 sequence reads: CASTNHMNTEAFF. The CDR3 bases are TGTGCCAGCACGAATCACATGAACACTGAAGCTTTCTTT. This rearrangement joins TRBV14 to TRBJ1-1; no definite D call. V lost 7 bases, J lost 0 bases, and 9 bases lay in between. Germline V lookup: CDR1 SGHDN, CDR2 FVKESK. The CDR3 contains 13 residues.

V is TRBV30 and J is TRBJ1-2; D possibly corresponds to TRBD1 (5 bases). Germline V CDR1 and CDR2: GTSNPN, SVGIG (reference sequence). Trimming stripped 4 bases from V and 8 bases from J, with 14 bases between. The CDR3 runs to 12 residues. CDR3 loop: CAWTSGAGGYTF. CDR3 coding DNA: TGTGCCTGGACCTCCGGGGCGGGAGGCTACACCTTC.

V gene TRBV15 combines with J gene TRBJ1-4; D ambiguous. With 0 bases removed from V and 3 bases from J, the gap between germline ends came to 11 bases. Germline values: CDR1 LNHNV, CDR2 YYDKDF (reference sequence). There are 16 residues in the CDR3. CDR3 region: CATSRDLRSPNEKLFF. The CDR3 DNA reads as TGTGCCACCAGCAGAGATCTGAGGTCCCCTAATGAAAAACTGTTTTTT.

This chain links TRBV28 with TRBJ1-4; D remains unclear. V was cut by 5 bases and J by 7 bases, with 8 bases left in between. This CDR3 is built from 12 residues. Germline V gives CDR1 MDHEN, CDR2 SYDVKM. The DNA for the CDR3 is TGTGCCAGCAGTGCCGGCGGTGAAAAACTGTTTTTT. Encoded protein: CASSAGGEKLFF.

The chain couples TRBV7-2 to TRBJ2-7, with 7 bases matching TRBD2. CDR3 length: 14 amino acids. In germline, CDR1 is SGHTA, CDR2 FQGNSA. V lost 6 bases to trimming and J lost 2 bases; unmatched junction nucleotides: 7. Here the CDR3 reads CASSSGLRAYEQYV. The CDR3 DNA follows: TGTGCCAGCAGTTCGGGACTACGGGCCTACGAGCAGTACGTC.

DNA of the CDR3: TGCGCCAGCAGTCAATCGAAGTCGCAGGGCTACGAGCAGTACGTC. It specifies CASSQSKSQGYEQYV. The chain links TRBV23-1 to TRBJ2-7, with a tentative D call TRBD1 (5 bases). TRBV23-1 counts as an open reading frame of uncertain function. This CDR3 spans 15 amino acids. Trimming took 0 bases from V and 3 from J, leaving 12 bases between them.

This clone appeared once. The V call is TRBV5-4, the J call TRBJ2-2; unclear D gene. The CDR3 has 13 residues. Per germline, CDR1 SGHNT and CDR2 YYREEE (reference sequence). Trimming removed 2 bases from V and 4 bases from J, with 6 bases in between. CDR3 sequence reads: CASSLYTTGELFF. CDR3 coding DNA: TGTGCCAGCAGCTTATACACCACCGGGGAGCTGTTTTTT.

This sequence joins TRBV15 and TRBJ1-2, with 8 bases identical to TRBD1. The CDR3 is 15 residues long. CDR1 and CDR2 from the germline V gene are LNHNV and YYDKDF (reference sequence). With 2 bases clipped from V and 4 bases from J, the junction kept 6 bases outside the gene matches. The CDR3 DNA is TGTGCCACCAGCAGAACCTCAGGGGGCGCCTATGGCTACACCTTC. This encodes CATSRTSGGAYGYTF. The whole variable domain, filled in from reference TRBV15 and TRBJ1-2, reads DAMVIQNPRYQVTQFGKPVTLSCSQTLNHNVMYWYQQKSSQAPKLLFHYYDKDFNNEADTPDNFQSRRPNTSFCFLDIRSPGLGDTAMYLCATSRTSGGAYGYTFGSGTRLTVV.

The V call is TRBV6-5, the J call TRBJ2-2; D call uncertain. This CDR3 is 13 amino acids long. Germline V lookup: CDR1 MNHEY, CDR2 SVGAGI. V was trimmed by 2 bases and J by 7 bases, leaving 8 bases between them. The CDR3 region has the DNA TGTGCCAGCAGTTACCCGCCGAGCGGGGAGCTGTTTTTT. Amino acids: CASSYPPSGELFF.

The chain carries TRBV6-1 and TRBJ1-1; 10 bases fit TRBD1. CDR1 and CDR2 (germline): MNHNS, SASEGT. The junction had 4 bases not matched to a gene; V was cut back by 5 bases and J by 1 base. CDR3 length: 15 residues. The CDR3 reads CASSHGQGGNTEAFF. As DNA, the CDR3 is TGTGCCAGCAGTCATGGACAGGGGGGGAACACTGAAGCTTTCTTT.

The gene calls are TRBV5-6 and TRBJ1-2; 9 bases fit TRBD1. After removal of 4 bases from V and 4 bases from J, the junction contained 8 bases not matched to a gene. The germline gives CDR1 SGHDT, CDR2 YYEEEE. This CDR3 comprises 15 residues. The CDR3 spells CASSMDRGDVYGYTF. The CDR3 DNA is TGTGCCAGCAGCATGGACAGGGGAGACGTCTATGGCTACACCTTC.

V and J are TRBV9 and TRBJ1-1; the D is unclear. The CDR3 sequence is 11 residues long. V lost 0 bases and J 5 bases, leaving 2 bases between the germline ends. Germline CDR1 SGDLS, CDR2 YYNGEE. This chain's CDR3 is CASSVVTEAFF. The CDR3, as DNA: TGTGCCAGCAGCGTAGTAACTGAAGCTTTCTTT.

About this clone: Compared with germline, one end of the junction differs, possibly owing to a read error. The rearrangement joins TRBV7-7 to TRBJ2-3; TRBD1 matches 9 bases. The CDR3 spans 15 residues. Germline lookup yields CDR1 SSHAT and CDR2 FNYEAQ (reference sequence). The CDR3 DNA follows: TGTGCTAGCAGTTCTACAGGGGGCCGCACAGATACGCAGTATTTT. This gives the protein CASSSTGGRTDTQYF.

A note on this clone: The same CDR3 is also encoded by other DNA sequences in this sample. This rearrangement joins TRBV20-1 to TRBJ1-1; no definite D call. Deletions cut 2 bases from V and 5 bases from J, with 6 bases between. The CDR3 extends over 11 amino acids. The germline V gene encodes CDR1 DFQATT and CDR2 SNEGSKA (reference sequence). The CDR3 here is CSARPGTEAFF. CDR3 coding DNA: TGCAGTGCTAGACCAGGAACTGAAGCTTTCTTT.

V usage is TRBV19 and J usage is TRBJ2-2, with 7 bases that match TRBD1. This CDR3 comprises 17 residues. The trim removed 5 bases at V and 4 bases at J, leaving 13 bases unmatched. CDR1 is LNHDA, CDR2 SQIVND, per germline (reference sequence). The CDR3 here is CASSHPRGRLGTGELFF. In nucleotides, the CDR3 is TGTGCCAGTAGTCATCCGAGGGGGCGGTTAGGCACCGGGGAGCTGTTTTTT.

The chain employs TRBV30 and TRBJ2-5, with 8 positions matching TRBD2. The J call could be wrong; TRBJ2-7 is a better fit for the DNA end. Germline CDR1 and CDR2: GTSNPN and SVGIG (reference sequence). The CDR3 sequence is 12 residues long. CDR3 sequence: CAWRGLAREQYF. For the CDR3, the DNA is TGTGCCTGGAGAGGACTAGCCCGCGAGCAGTACTTC.

This clone was seen once. The rearrangement links TRBV9 to TRBJ2-1, with D hard to call. V lost 4 bases to trimming and J lost 6 bases, with 8 bases between them. CDR3 length equals 12 residues. The germline V gene encodes CDR1 SGDLS and CDR2 YYNGEE. The CDR3: CASSSLANEQFF. CDR3 in DNA: TGTGCCAGCAGCTCTTTAGCCAATGAGCAGTTCTTC. Looking up the rest from reference TRBV9 and TRBJ2-1 gives the full variable domain: DSGVTQTPKHLITATGQRVTLRCSPRSGDLSVYWYQQSLDQGLQFLIQYYNGEERAKGNILERFSAQQFPDLHSELNLSSLELGDSALYFCASSSLANEQFFGPGTRLTVL.

This sequence joins TRBV7-2 and TRBJ2-1; TRBD2 agrees at 10 bases. The germline V gene has CDR1 SGHTA and CDR2 FQGNSA. The CDR3 consists of 15 residues. V was clipped by 3 bases and J by 1 base; unmatched bases: 0. DNA of the CDR3: TGTGCCAGCAGCTTGGGACTAGCGTCCTACAATGAGCAGTTCTTC. The encoded protein is CASSLGLASYNEQFF.

This chain connects TRBV6-5 to TRBJ1-6; 7 positions agree with TRBD1. J lost 4 bases, V lost 6 bases, and 3 bases had no gene match. Germline loops: CDR1 MNHEY, CDR2 SVGAGI. The CDR3 sequence is 14 residues long. The CDR3 region is CASRQGSYNSPLHF. In nucleotides, the CDR3 is TGTGCCAGCAGACAGGGGTCGTATAATTCACCCCTCCACTTT.

The chain combines TRBV5-1 with TRBJ2-6, with D possibly matching TRBD1 (6 bases). The CDR3 consists of 15 residues. V lost 4 bases to trimming and J lost 4 bases, with 12 bases between them. The germline gives CDR1 SGHRS, CDR2 YFSETQ. The CDR3 DNA follows: TGCGCCAGCAGCCTCAGGGGAACCGGGGCCAACGTCCTGACTTTC. Its protein is CASSLRGTGANVLTF.

J is TRBJ2-2 and V is TRBV7-8; possible D gene TRBD2, 5 bases. The V gene's germline CDR1 is SGHVS and CDR2 FQNEAQ. The length of the CDR3 is 14 residues. V lost 5 bases to trimming and J lost 7 bases, with 14 bases between them. The CDR3 DNA reads TGTGCCAGCAGCCCGGACTCCTCCCACGGGGAGCTGTTTTTT. Residues: CASSPDSSHGELFF.

The chain has TRBV6-5 and TRBJ2-1; the D gene is possibly TRBD2 (6 bases). V gave up 8 bases and J gave up 11 bases, with 16 bases separating them. This CDR3 spans 12 amino acids. In germline, CDR1 is MNHEY, CDR2 SVGAGI. CDR3: CASGPLASQQFF. The CDR3 DNA is TGTGCCAGCGGCCCTCTAGCGAGTCAGCAGTTCTTC.

J is TRBJ2-5 and V is TRBV5-1; 8 bases align to TRBD2. The germline V gene has CDR1 SGHRS and CDR2 YFSETQ. This CDR3 has 16 residues. V shed 1 base, J shed 4 bases, and the junction held 9 bases outside the gene matches. The CDR3 spells CASSLWGGRNGETQYF. CDR3 DNA sequence: TGCGCCAGCAGCTTGTGGGGCGGGAGGAATGGAGAGACCCAGTACTTC.